Below, one T cell receptor beta chain is given with its context. This clonotype has ten or more counts. Its binding antigen is unknown. Per-base qualities were not stored, and no clone one base away is much larger. A distance of 12 bases separates the germline ends of V and J, which lose 6 bases and 7 bases respectively. The CDR3, cysteine through phenylalanine, is 12 amino acids long. Only CDR3 DNA remains: 36 bases, in frame from the first base. CDR1 LNHDA and CDR2 SQIVND were looked up in the germline V gene (reference sequence). This sample was included in a study of T cells in Graves' hyperthyroidism and ophthalmopathy (dated by TCRdb to between 2019 and 2020). Describing the broader study: Peripheral blood was collected at initial diagnosis, before any treatment. According to the paper, TCR Vbeta CDR3 sequencing was carried out on some 130 peripheral blood samples, which came from approximately 43 ophthalmopathy, around 74 hyperthyroidism and about 17 progressor patients. Following sampling, methimazole starting at 30 mg daily was given to hyperthyroidism patients, and high-dose intravenous methylprednisolone was given to ophthalmopathy patients. The 85 to 100 discovery patients were divided at random into training and test sets in a 7:3 ratio. In addition, the study compared T-cell repertoires in thyroid tissue and in blood from roughly six Graves' hyperthyroidism patients. Prospective prediction of ophthalmopathy was tested in an independent validation cohort consisting of 18 hyperthyroidism patients and 15 or so patients who later progressed to ophthalmopathy. To identify TCR V-J signatures that set the groups apart, the researchers used a discovery cohort of about a hundred patients, made up of 40 to 45 with Graves' ophthalmopathy and about 59 with stable Graves' hyperthyroidism.

In the ophthalmopathy patients, disease was moderately to severely active, with a Clinical Activity Score of 3 or more, a NOSPECS grade of 4 or more, and a duration of less than 3 months. Exclusion was applied to patients with uncontrolled infections, other autoimmune diseases, pregnancy or lactation. Diagnoses were based on clinical symptoms, serum thyroxine and TRAb, thyroid ultrasound and orbital computed tomography. Ficoll-Paque density gradient centrifugation was used to isolate PBMCs from approximately 10 ml of fresh peripheral blood. Trizol reagent was used to extract total RNA, and RNA quality was then checked on an Agilent 2100 Bioanalyzer. Overall study results and their limits: Most expanded thyroid clonotypes (frequency above 0.001) were also detected in blood, suggesting blood repertoires may reflect thyroid immune responses. In validation, the model predicted progression to ophthalmopathy with just under 71% sensitivity and over 72% specificity, a median of 6.5 months before onset. A model built on a 13 V-J signature distinguished ophthalmopathy from stable hyperthyroidism, reaching 87.88% sensitivity and about 81% specificity in cross-validation and 80%/75% in testing. No statistical method was used to fix the sample size in advance, and group allocation was not hidden from the investigators.

The TCR beta CDR3 regions were amplified from RNA transcripts. The TCR CDR3 was subjected to a first round of RT-PCR using the HTBI primer set and the Qiagen OneStep RT-PCR kit. Libraries were constructed in a second round of multiplex PCR, after which size selection and purification were performed. The libraries were sequenced on an Illumina HiSeq2000 using paired-end 100 bp reads. In the paper's pipeline: SOAPnuke was used to process the raw data, throwing out any read that contained adapters or uncalled bases, had a mean Phred below 15, or lacked an exact constant-primer or identifier match. COPE v1.2.5 was used to merge high-quality paired reads, and clonotypes were defined as unique nucleotide sequences. MiTCR v1.1 was used to align the clonotypes against IMGT TRBV, TRBD and TRBJ reference segments. The analysis was restricted to V-J combinations with a frequency above 0.0001, which together covered 99% to 99.2% of the repertoires. The TCS score was defined as the ratio of F50 (clonal expansion) to E x V (chaos), calculated using BLOSUM62-based TCRdist between CDR3 peptides within each V-J. Welch's t-statistics and random forest reduced several hundred V-J features to roughly 13, which were used in a naive Bayes classifier (R e1071). The Morisita-Horn index was used to measure how similar the thyroid and blood repertoires were. TCRdb cleaned the public reads at Q25 with fastp, built clones with MiXCR and kept in-frame beta chains. CDR3 protein sequences are deduplicated, and each keeps its most common genes and DNA. In this record, the V and J calls reflect TCRdb's handling and not the investigators' own analysis. The sample includes 600,000 to 700,000 distinct CDR3 sequences, with approximately 14% observed a single time. Together, the top ten hold around 4.1% of the sample.

The source of this sequence is a woman between 40 and 55 years old with Graves' ophthalmopathy. The rearranged chain carries TRBV19 and TRBJ2-5; a confident D gene designation cannot be given. Sequencing was carried out using blood. The DNA sequence reads TGTGCCAGTAGCGACCGTTTGGGGACCCAGTACTTC. Its translation reads: CASSDRLGTQYF.